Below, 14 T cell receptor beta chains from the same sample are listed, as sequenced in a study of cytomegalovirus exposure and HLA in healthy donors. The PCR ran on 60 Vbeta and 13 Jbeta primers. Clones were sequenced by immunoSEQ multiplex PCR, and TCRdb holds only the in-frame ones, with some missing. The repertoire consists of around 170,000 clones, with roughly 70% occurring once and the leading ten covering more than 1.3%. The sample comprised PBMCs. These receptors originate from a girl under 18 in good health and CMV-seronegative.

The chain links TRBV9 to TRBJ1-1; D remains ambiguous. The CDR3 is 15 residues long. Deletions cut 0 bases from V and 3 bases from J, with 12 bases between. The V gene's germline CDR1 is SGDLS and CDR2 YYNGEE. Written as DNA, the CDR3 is TGTGCCAGCAGCGTAGTTGAGGGATGGGACACTGAAGCTTTCTTT. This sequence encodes CASSVVEGWDTEAFF.

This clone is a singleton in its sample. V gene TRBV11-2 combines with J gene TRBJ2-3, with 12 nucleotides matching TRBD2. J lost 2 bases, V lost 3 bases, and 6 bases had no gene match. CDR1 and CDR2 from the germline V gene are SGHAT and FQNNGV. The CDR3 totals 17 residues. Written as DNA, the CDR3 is TGTGCCAGCAGCTTCTCCCGACTAGCGGGGGACACAGATACGCAGTATTTT. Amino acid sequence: CASSFSRLAGDTDTQYF.

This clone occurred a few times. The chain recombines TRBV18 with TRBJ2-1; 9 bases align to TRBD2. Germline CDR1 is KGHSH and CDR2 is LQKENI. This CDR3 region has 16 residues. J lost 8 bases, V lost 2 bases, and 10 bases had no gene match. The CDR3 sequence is CASSPGLAGISYEQFF. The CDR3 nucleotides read TGTGCCAGCTCACCAGGGCTAGCGGGGATTAGCTATGAGCAGTTCTTC.

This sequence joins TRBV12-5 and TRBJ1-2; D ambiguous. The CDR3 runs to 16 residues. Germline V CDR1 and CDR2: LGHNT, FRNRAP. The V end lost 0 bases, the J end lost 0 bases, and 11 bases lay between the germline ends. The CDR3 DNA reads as TGTGCTAGTGGTTTGGTACGAGAGGTAGCTAACTATGGCTACACCTTC. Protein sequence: CASGLVREVANYGYTF.

In DNA form, the CDR3 reads TGTGCCAGCTCAATGGGGGCAAGCGGCAATCAGCCCCAGCATTTT. This encodes CASSMGASGNQPQHF. The chain combines TRBV18 with TRBJ1-5; weak D call: TRBD1 (6 bases). V lost 5 bases and J 2 bases, leaving 13 bases between the germline ends. Germline V gene sequence: CDR1 KGHSH, CDR2 LQKENI. This CDR3 comprises 15 residues.

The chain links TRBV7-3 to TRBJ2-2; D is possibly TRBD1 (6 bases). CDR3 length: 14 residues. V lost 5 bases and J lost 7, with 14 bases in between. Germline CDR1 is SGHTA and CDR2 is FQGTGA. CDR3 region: CASSVQGAVGELFF. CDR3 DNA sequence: TGTGCCAGCAGCGTACAGGGAGCGGTCGGGGAGCTGTTTTTT.

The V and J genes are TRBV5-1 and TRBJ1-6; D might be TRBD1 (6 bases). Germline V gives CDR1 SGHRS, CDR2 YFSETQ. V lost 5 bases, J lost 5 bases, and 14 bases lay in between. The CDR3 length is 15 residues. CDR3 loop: CASSPGGVDNSPLHF. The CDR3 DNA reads TGCGCCAGCAGTCCGGGGGGCGTCGATAATTCACCCCTCCACTTT.

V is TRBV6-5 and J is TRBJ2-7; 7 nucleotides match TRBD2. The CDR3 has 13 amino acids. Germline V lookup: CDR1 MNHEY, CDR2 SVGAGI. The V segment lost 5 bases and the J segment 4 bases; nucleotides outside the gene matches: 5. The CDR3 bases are TGTGCCAGCAGTCCCGGGGGGTCATACGAGCAGTACTTC. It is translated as CASSPGGSYEQYF.

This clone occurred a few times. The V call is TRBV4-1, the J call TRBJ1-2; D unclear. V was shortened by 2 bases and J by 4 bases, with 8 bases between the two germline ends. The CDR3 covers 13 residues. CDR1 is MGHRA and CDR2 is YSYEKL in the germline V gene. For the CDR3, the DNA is TGCGCCAGCAGCCAATTCGAGGCCTATGGCTACACCTTC. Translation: CASSQFEAYGYTF.

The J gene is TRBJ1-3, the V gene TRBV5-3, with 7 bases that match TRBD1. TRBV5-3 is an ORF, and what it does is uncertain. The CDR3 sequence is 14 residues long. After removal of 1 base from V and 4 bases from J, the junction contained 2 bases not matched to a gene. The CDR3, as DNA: TGTGCCAGAAGCTTGAGGGACAGAGGAAACACCATATATTTT. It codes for CARSLRDRGNTIYF.

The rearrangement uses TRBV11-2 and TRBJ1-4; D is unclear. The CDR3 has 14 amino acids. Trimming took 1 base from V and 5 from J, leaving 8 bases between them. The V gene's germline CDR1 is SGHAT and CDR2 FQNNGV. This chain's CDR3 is CASSLGGINEKLFF. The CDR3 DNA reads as TGTGCCAGCAGCTTAGGAGGGATCAATGAAAAACTGTTTTTT. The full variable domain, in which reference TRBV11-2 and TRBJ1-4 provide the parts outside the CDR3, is EAGVAQSPRYKIIEKRQSVAFWCNPISGHATLYWYQQILGQGPKLLIQFQNNGVVDDSQLPKDRFSAERLKGVDSTLKIQPAKLEDSAVYLCASSLGGINEKLFFGSGTQLSVL.

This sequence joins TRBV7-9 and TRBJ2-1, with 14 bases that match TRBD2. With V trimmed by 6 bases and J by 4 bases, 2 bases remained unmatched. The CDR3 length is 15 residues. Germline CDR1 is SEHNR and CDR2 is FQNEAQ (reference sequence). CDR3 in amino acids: CASRGTSGGYNEQFF. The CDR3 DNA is TGTGCCAGCAGAGGGACTAGCGGGGGATACAATGAGCAGTTCTTC.

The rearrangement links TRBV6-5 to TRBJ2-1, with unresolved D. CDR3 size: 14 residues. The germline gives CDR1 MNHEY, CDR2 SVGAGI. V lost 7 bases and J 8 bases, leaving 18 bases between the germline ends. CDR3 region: CASKSTPSFDEQFF. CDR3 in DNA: TGTGCCAGCAAAAGCACTCCAAGCTTCGATGAGCAGTTCTTC.

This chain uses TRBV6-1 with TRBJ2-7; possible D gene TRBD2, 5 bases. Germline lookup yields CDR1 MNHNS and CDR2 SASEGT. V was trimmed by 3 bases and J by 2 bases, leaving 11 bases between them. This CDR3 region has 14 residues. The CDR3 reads CASSDYGGPYEQYF. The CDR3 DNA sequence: TGTGCCAGCAGTGATTACGGCGGGCCCTACGAGCAGTACTTC.